This T cell receptor (beta chain) was captured by sequencing in a study of PD-L1 blockade in urothelial cancer. Study in general: Males with bladder-origin urothelial cancer made up about 85% of the roughly 29 patients. After treatment start, blood was analyzed at 3 weeks (second dose) and at 6 weeks. Blood-derived samples held a median approximately 140,000 T cells. General study results and limits: Tumor-associated blood clones were expanded more by durable-benefit patients at 3 weeks.

This sample's time point: pretreatment peripheral blood. Produced via immunoSEQ multiplex PCR; TCRdb's table is partial and in-frame only. This sample yields around 35,000 clones, of which over 75% are seen a single time; roughly 14% belongs to the top ten. The CDR3 is 13 amino acids. V was shortened by 3 bases and J by 4 bases, with 10 bases between the two germline ends. Germline assignment: CDR1 SGHRS and CDR2 YFSETQ. This clone was seen a few times. The antigen is unknown. The source is a man between 60 and 75 years old with urothelial cancer. This specimen was PBMCs, taken around atezolizumab (anti-PD-L1) treatment. This chain links TRBV5-1 with TRBJ1-1; D possibly corresponds to TRBD1 (5 bases). The CDR3 DNA reads TGCGCCAGCAGCTCCTGGGGGGGCACTGAAGCTTTCTTT. It specifies CASSSWGGTEAFF.